The subject of this entry is one T cell receptor beta chain. Its antigen remains unknown. One end of the junction does not line up with germline, which may come from a read error. This sample was taken from a study of shared clonotypes between healthy human individuals. Study-level information: Donor ages ranged 18 to 49 years: a couple of women, a few men.

CDR3 length: 10 residues. Germline V gives CDR1 WNHNN, CDR2 SYGVQD (reference sequence). Naive CD8 populations comprised CD45RO-negative cells positively selected for CCR7, excluding terminally differentiated effector memory CD45RA+ cells. Libraries were prepared by immunoSEQ multiplex PCR; TCRdb keeps only in-frame clonotypes and omits some of them. Of approximately 1.9 million clones in the sample, 85% to 95% were seen once. Study findings and constraints: Larger estimated richness was generally recorded for naive subsets relative to memory subsets. When naive CD4 clonotypes were compared across a few donors, about 4.8% were shared.

Sample: naive CD8+ T cells from PBMCs. The sequence was collected from a man aged 18 to 29 in good health. Some clones in this sample may be carry-over from other donors' samples. V and J are TRBV10-1 and TRBJ1-1; no firm D call. The CDR3 loop is CAIVSGVSSF. DNA of the CDR3: TGCGCCATCGTGAGCGGGGTGAGCTCTTTT.